This T cell receptor beta chain was sequenced for a study of cytomegalovirus exposure and HLA in healthy donors (dated by TCRdb to 2016 to 2017). About the study as a whole: An earlier analysis of several hundred of the donors reported roughly 300 Gb of sequence data and 95 million to 140 million unique TCR beta sequences obtained from about 179 million T cells. A later analysis re-examined previously published TCR beta repertoires from about 700 donors and added high-resolution HLA genotyping to investigate patterns of TCR occurrence. An earlier analysis of 587 of the donors used high-throughput TCR beta sequencing to judge whether each TCR beta V gene segment behaved as functional or pseudogenic. Every repertoire in the discovery cohort had been generated on one and the same sequencing platform. Of the roughly 400 genotyped donors, 65% to 90% fell in the genetic ancestry cluster associated with self-reported Caucasian donors. To predict cytomegalovirus infection status, the study combined high-throughput TCR immunosequencing, statistical association of individual TCRs with disease status, and machine learning. The study aimed to test whether signatures of past pathogen exposure could be identified by cataloging public T cell receptors. A later genetic analysis used genome-wide SNP genotypes for about 65% of the roughly 700 donors, treating that subset as a discovery cohort. Roughly 5 DR-DQ haplotypes were handled as single units for association and clustering because linkage in the cohort was strong. Donor age, sex, ethnicity and CMV serostatus were compiled together with the repertoire data. In addition to the first cohort of 666 subjects, a separate validation cohort of 130 or so different subjects was used. Across around 400 genotyped donors of the cohort, an average of roughly 250,000 unique TCR beta nucleotide sequences per donor were sequenced, and 15% to 20% of those sequences were non-productive. Rather than drawing on any new phenotypic data, the later analysis identified candidate immune exposures from TCR beta sequences and the way those sequences occurred across donors. Typing coverage varied by locus: roughly 629-630 donors for A, B, C, DRB1 and DQB1; 500 to 550 for DQA1; some 610 for DPA1; under 490 for DPB1. Around 320 gigabases of sequencing data and approximately 85 million unique TCR sequences were included in an early release covering about 700 HLA-typed donors. HLA typing included class I and class II loci at four-digit resolution. The T cell repertoires of some 700 subjects were profiled by immunosequencing and related to cytomegalovirus serostatus.

The cohort comprised 666 healthy bone marrow donors. Cohort members were all nominally healthy when sampled, although unrecorded immune exposures were likely present. The donor tested CMV seropositive and was one of the 289 seropositive cohort members. Every donor gave a peripheral blood sample, and the peripheral blood mononuclear cells from that sample were used for TCR beta sequencing. Genomic DNA was extracted from the blood cell samples with the Qiagen DNeasy Blood Extraction Kit. Details on this clone: The antigen it binds to is not known. Base qualities are missing; no much larger clone stands one base away.

Library creation used the immunoSEQ multiplex PCR assay. A mixture of 60 forward primers for TCR Vbeta segments and 13 reverse primers for TCR Jbeta segments was used in the multiplex PCR. A multiplex PCR assay on genomic DNA amplified the CDR3 region of rearranged TCR beta genes. Amplified TCR beta libraries were sequenced as 87-base-pair reads on the Illumina HiSeq System. As for how the authors treated the data: A later analysis tallied approximately 87 million unique TCR beta chains across the 700 or so repertoires, and approximately 12 million of those chains were shared by two or more donors. To remove PCR and sequencing errors, raw reads were error-corrected and collapsed into unique sequences using a nearest-neighbor algorithm that merged closely related sequences. CDR3 sequences were aligned to IMGT reference sequences to assign V, D and J gene segments. For a sequence to be retained, a match of at least six nucleotides was required to both a V gene segment and a J gene segment. Rearrangements were called productive when the CDR3 lacked stop codons and stayed in frame with V and J; all others were non-productive. Following IMGT convention, CDR3 was defined as the stretch from the second conserved V-encoded cysteine up to the conserved J-encoded phenylalanine. Sequences without an unambiguous match to a single V gene segment were excluded from the earlier analysis of approximately 560 of the donors. An earlier analysis of 587 of the donors classified V segments as functional when productive rearrangements were above 56.7% and as segregating when the standard deviation between donors was above 5%. To diagnose cytomegalovirus status from the catalog of TCR beta chain sequences, a statistical classification framework was built. A later analysis assigned V and J genes by comparing TCR nucleotide sequences with IMGT/GENE-DB human TR gene sequences. A later analysis assigned CDR3 sequences and most-parsimonious VDJ recombination scenarios with the TCRdist pipeline. A later analysis defined each TCR beta chain by its CDR3 amino acid sequence plus V-gene family, and excluded reads lacking a unique V-gene family. In a later analysis, some 600 highly shared, low-generation-probability nucleotide sequences were removed to address suspected cross-contamination and a sequencing artifact. In a later analysis, a clonal expansion index was calculated for each public chain from normalized within-repertoire ranks of inferred template counts. A later analysis computed generation probabilities with a VDJ recombination model fitted to out-of-frame rearrangements, and checked the results against IGoR. Hypergeometric tests were used in a later analysis to score TCR-TCR, TCR-HLA and TCR-CMV co-occurrence, with a repertoire-size bias correction applied to the TCR pairs. A later analysis estimated false discovery rates by permuting HLA or CMV assignments 20 times. In a later analysis, co-occurring TCRs were grouped with DBSCAN, and TCRdist sequence similarity was added when clustering was performed within HLA-allele-positive subsets. Repertoires with fewer than 30,000 or more than 120,000 public chains were left out of co-occurrence clustering, as were several repertoires with anomalous nucleotide sharing. TCRdb took this table from immuneACCESS and kept in-frame rearrangements with V and J called. Such tables lack part of the clones; where checked against another copy, unresolved V genes explain under half of the gap, and the rest is unexplained. That table supplies the V and J calls and clone size; D and trimming were determined from the DNA. This sample lists 100,000 to 150,000 clones; roughly three quarters were detected once. The top ten hold roughly a tenth of the sample.

The CDR3 runs 12 residues from the cysteine to the phenylalanine. Only the CDR3 region is kept as DNA, spanning 36 bases read in frame from base 1. CDR1 and CDR2, looked up from the germline V gene (reference sequence), are GTSNPN and SVGIG. V lost 3 bases and J lost 3 bases; the stretch between them is 8 bases long. The paper as a whole reports these results and caveats: In the study, some 160 TCR beta chains were listed as associated with cytomegalovirus. While some public TCRs were present in many individuals, most TCR sequences turned up only very rarely across donors. A later genetic analysis associated a missense DCLRE1C variant with V-gene and J-gene trimming of TCR beta chains, and an independent cohort replicated the association. An earlier analysis of approximately 570 of the donors showed that most TCR beta V segments appeared in productive rearrangements either about 90% or about 30% of the time, which broadly matched IMGT annotations. This cohort had only TCR beta chains sequenced, and the lack of alpha or paired-chain data limited which features could be detected. The presence/absence analyses assumed that sequencing depth was roughly uniform across donors, and that assumption may not be true. CMV serostatus was the only immune exposure information available for the cohort. A later genetic analysis reported fewer N-insertions in productive TCRs among donors in an Asian-associated ancestry cluster than the approximately 700-donor mean. A cluster of highly shared sequence variants was judged likely to be a technical artifact of the sequencing pipeline. A later analysis found that most CMV-associated TCR beta chains appeared HLA-restricted, with HLA associations seemingly driven largely by CMV exposure. Cytomegalovirus status was reported to be diagnosed by the classifier with high specificity and sensitivity in both the original and validation cohorts. Strong co-occurrence of HLA alleles, especially DR and DQ, made assigning TCR associations to individual alleles difficult. Because counts were too low, some 16 rarely observed V segments, including chromosome 9 orphons, were excluded from the earlier analysis of several hundred of the donors. Some IMGT-functional V segments, including TRBV6-2 and TRBV6-3, could not be told apart with the 87-base-pair reads, so those segments were excluded. Specific HLA alleles were associated with some 15,000 TCR beta sequences at a false discovery rate of 0.05 in a later analysis. Linkage disequilibrium might explain the correlated functional status among segregating V segments, but an unknown experimental factor could not be excluded. The authors suggested that the approach could potentially be extended to other disease states and immunological phenotypes. A later analysis found that TCR association rates varied across HLA loci, with DRB1 alleles showing the most associated TCRs and HLA-C alleles the fewest. In a later analysis, HLA-associated TCR beta chains were found to be more clonally expanded and to have lower generation probabilities than equally common non-associated chains. A few of the identified cytomegalovirus-associated TCR beta chains were confirmed in vitro to be specific for cytomegalovirus antigens. A further reported finding was that TCR beta sequences accurately predicted the HLA-A and HLA-B alleles for most subjects in the first cohort. A later analysis reported that several top co-occurrence clusters appeared linked to parvovirus B19, influenza, CMV and Epstein-Barr virus. Because HLA typing was missing for some donors at each locus, association tests included only the typed subset.

Sample: PBMCs. The TCR was taken from a man aged 25 to 40 in good health and CMV-seropositive. The V and J segments used are TRBV30 and TRBJ1-1, with the D gene uncertain. The DNA sequence reads TGTGCCTGGAGACAGACCTACACTGAAGCTTTCTTT. Translated, it gives CAWRQTYTEAFF.